Listed here are 9 T cell receptor beta chains from one sample, sequenced in a study of T cell changes during pregnancy in multiple sclerosis. Using immunoSEQ multiplex PCR, the repertoire was profiled, and TCRdb retains in-frame clones only, with some absent. Of roughly 39,000 clones listed, around nine tenths are singletons. The material was CD4+ T cells from peripheral blood mononuclear cells, obtained before pregnancy. All receptors come from a female donor with multiple sclerosis, enrolled in a pregnancy study.

This clone was counted only a few times. The chain uses TRBV7-6 and TRBJ2-1, with TRBD2 matching 12 bases. J gave up 1 base and V 3 bases, and 4 bases lay outside the gene matches. This CDR3 is built from 17 residues. The V gene's germline CDR1 is SGHVS and CDR2 FNYEAQ. The CDR3 reads CASSLTSGSFSYNEQFF. As DNA, the CDR3 is TGTGCCAGCAGCTTGACTAGCGGGAGCTTTTCCTACAATGAGCAGTTCTTC.

This clone came up a few times. The gene calls are TRBV9 and TRBJ1-1, with D possibly TRBD1 on 5 matching bases. This CDR3 has 15 residues. Trimming removed 1 base from V and 3 bases from J, with 13 bases in between. The germline V gene encodes CDR1 SGDLS and CDR2 YYNGEE. The CDR3 region has the DNA TGTGCCAGCAGCGTATCTTCAGGGTTGGACACTGAAGCTTTCTTT. Its protein is CASSVSSGLDTEAFF. Variable domain in full (rest from reference TRBV9 and TRBJ1-1): DSGVTQTPKHLITATGQRVTLRCSPRSGDLSVYWYQQSLDQGLQFLIQYYNGEERAKGNILERFSAQQFPDLHSELNLSSLELGDSALYFCASSVSSGLDTEAFFGQGTRLTVV.

The J gene is TRBJ2-1, the V gene TRBV18, with unresolved D. With 3 bases removed from V and 8 bases from J, the gap between germline ends came to 11 bases. The CDR3 contains 13 residues. From germline, CDR1 is KGHSH and CDR2 LQKENI. CDR3 in amino acids: CASSPLDFHEQFF. The CDR3, as DNA: TGTGCCAGCTCACCGCTTGACTTTCATGAGCAGTTCTTC.

The chain uses TRBV21-1 and TRBJ2-1; TRBD2 was called by the table and not checked on the DNA. TRBV21-1 is a listed pseudogene. The CDR3 covers 16 residues. The CDR3 DNA is TGTGCCAGCGCTAGCGGCGATAAAAGCTCCTACAATGAGCAGTTCTTC. This gives the protein CASASGDKSSYNEQFF.

The rearrangement uses TRBV7-4 and TRBJ2-3, with D unresolved. The CDR3 runs 14 residues. The V end lost 3 bases, the J end lost 9 bases, and 16 bases lay between the germline ends. In germline, CDR1 is SGHVT, CDR2 SQSDAQ. The CDR3, as DNA: TGTGCCAGCAGCTTTCCCGAGGTTGTAGACACGCAGTATTTT. It encodes CASSFPEVVDTQYF.

The chain has TRBV5-1 and TRBJ1-5; D possibly corresponds to TRBD1 (5 bases). V gave up 2 bases and J gave up 5 bases, with 8 bases separating them. The CDR3 is made up of 13 amino acids. The germline V gene encodes CDR1 SGHRS and CDR2 YFSETQ. CDR3 region: CASSFGGDQPQHF. The CDR3 nucleotides are TGCGCCAGCAGCTTTGGAGGGGATCAGCCCCAGCATTTT.

V and J are TRBV15 and TRBJ2-5; the D gene is possibly TRBD1 (5 bases). CDR1 is LNHNV and CDR2 is YYDKDF in the germline V gene (reference sequence). The CDR3 spans 15 residues. V lost 0 bases, J lost 5 bases, and 13 bases lay in between. Here the CDR3 DNA reads TGTGCCACCAGCAGAGATCGACAGATCCGGGAGACCCAGTACTTC. It translates to CATSRDRQIRETQYF. The full variable domain, in which reference TRBV15 and TRBJ2-5 provide the parts outside the CDR3, is DAMVIQNPRYQVTQFGKPVTLSCSQTLNHNVMYWYQQKSSQAPKLLFHYYDKDFNNEADTPDNFQSRRPNTSFCFLDIRSPGLGDTAMYLCATSRDRQIRETQYFGPGTRLLVL.

The chain recombines TRBV5-1 with TRBJ2-1; TRBD2 matches 13 bases. The CDR3 runs 14 residues. V trimming: 4 bases; J trimming: 10 bases; junction bases outside the gene matches: 5. Germline V lookup: CDR1 SGHRS, CDR2 YFSETQ. DNA for the CDR3: TGCGCCAGCAGCCCACTAGCGGGAGGGCCAGAGCAGTTCTTC. Encoded protein: CASSPLAGGPEQFF.

This clone has just one count. The chain employs TRBV6-5 and TRBJ1-2, with 8 nucleotides matching TRBD1. V lost 6 bases to trimming and J lost 3 bases; unmatched junction nucleotides: 6. The germline V gene has CDR1 MNHEY and CDR2 SVGAGI. The CDR3 runs 14 residues. Here the CDR3 DNA reads TGTGCCAGCAGGAGCACAGGGGGATACTATGGCTACACCTTC. It yields the protein CASRSTGGYYGYTF.